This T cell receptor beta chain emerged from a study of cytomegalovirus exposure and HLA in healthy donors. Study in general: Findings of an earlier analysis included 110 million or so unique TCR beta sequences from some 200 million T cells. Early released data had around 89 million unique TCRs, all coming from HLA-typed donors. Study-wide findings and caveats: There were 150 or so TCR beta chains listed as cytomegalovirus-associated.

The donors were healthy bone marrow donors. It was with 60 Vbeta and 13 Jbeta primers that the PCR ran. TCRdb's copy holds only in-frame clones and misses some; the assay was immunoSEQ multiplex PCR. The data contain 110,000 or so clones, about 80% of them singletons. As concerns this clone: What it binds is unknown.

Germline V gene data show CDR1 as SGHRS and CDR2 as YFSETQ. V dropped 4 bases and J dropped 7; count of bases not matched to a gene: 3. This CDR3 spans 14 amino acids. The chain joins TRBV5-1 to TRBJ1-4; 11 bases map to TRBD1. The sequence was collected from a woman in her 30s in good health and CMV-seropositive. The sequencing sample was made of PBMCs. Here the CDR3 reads CASSQDRGREKLFF. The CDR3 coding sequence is TGCGCCAGCAGCCAGGACAGGGGGCGTGAAAAACTGTTTTTT. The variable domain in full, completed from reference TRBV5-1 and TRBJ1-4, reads KAGVTQTPRYLIKTRGQQVTLSCSPISGHRSVSWYQQTPGQGLQFLFEYFSETQRNKGNFPGRFSGRQFSNSRSEMNVSTLELGDSALYLCASSQDRGREKLFFGSGTQLSVL.